This T cell receptor beta chain appears in the sequencing data of a study of T cell repertoires in ileal Crohn's disease. V shed 0 bases, J shed 4 bases, and the junction held 5 bases outside the gene matches. This CDR3 region has 15 residues. From germline, CDR1 is SGHDT and CDR2 YYEEEE. Libraries were prepared by immunoSEQ multiplex PCR; TCRdb keeps only in-frame clonotypes and omits some of them. Among over 10,000 clones listed, around 80% were seen once. Time point noted: neoterminal ileum biopsy at postoperative endoscopy, about 6 months after surgery. The rearrangement links TRBV5-6 to TRBJ2-5; 8 nucleotides match TRBD1. Material for sequencing was ileal tissue. This TCR came from an adult with Crohn's disease. The CDR3 reads CASSLVPRGRETQYF. CDR3 coding DNA: TGTGCCAGCAGCTTGGTCCCCAGGGGGCGAGAGACCCAGTACTTC.